This T cell receptor beta chain is drawn from a study of blood T cell repertoires in COVID-19. The data were produced by immunoSEQ multiplex PCR, yet TCRdb's version contains in-frame clones alone and is incomplete. This table holds roughly 160,000 clones, about four fifths found once. This clone was observed a few times. The trim removed 0 bases at V and 7 bases at J, leaving 7 bases unmatched. Germline lookup yields CDR1 LNHDA and CDR2 SQIVND (reference sequence). The CDR3 consists of 16 residues. This TCR was recovered from a man between 18 and 35 years old with active or convalescent COVID-19. V and J are TRBV19 and TRBJ2-1; 9 positions match TRBD2. Sequenced sample: peripheral blood. The CDR3 DNA is TGTGCCAGTAGTATAGATCTCAACAGCGGGAGGAATGAGCAGTTCTTC. Translated, it gives CASSIDLNSGRNEQFF.